This section outlines one T cell receptor (beta chain) sequence together with its context. As yet, its antigen is unknown. There are 11 residues in the CDR3. Germline lookup yields CDR1 SGDLS and CDR2 YYNGEE. This entry belongs to a study of cytomegalovirus exposure and HLA in healthy donors. Study context: Across more than 350 genotyped donors, around 80% landed in the Caucasian-associated ancestry cluster.

Overall study findings and caveats: TCR sequences were mostly rare, though some public TCRs occurred in many donors. When analyzed later, a missense DCLRE1C variant was found to be linked to TCR beta V- and J-gene trimming.

Researchers ran the PCR with 60 Vbeta and 13 Jbeta primers. Data came from immunoSEQ multiplex PCR; TCRdb stores just in-frame clones and leaves some out. The sample has some 51,000 clones. This sequence was found in a middle-aged man in good health and CMV-seropositive. The sequencing sample was made of PBMCs. The J gene is TRBJ2-5, the V gene TRBV9, with TRBD1 matching over 8 bases. Near its end, the DNA agrees better with TRBJ2-7, so the J call may be wrong. As DNA, the CDR3 is TGTGCCAGCAGCCAGGGGGCCGAGCAGTACTTC. Its protein is CASSQGAEQYF.